This T cell receptor (beta chain) was obtained from a study of cytomegalovirus exposure and HLA in healthy donors. Notes on the study in general: TCR beta sequences reportedly predicted most subjects' HLA-A and HLA-B alleles accurately. Later analysis found that TCR beta chains associated with HLA were more clonally expanded than other, equally common chains. Fewer N-insertions (relative to the roughly 610-donor mean) were reportedly seen in an Asian-associated ancestry cluster in a later analysis. The classifier reportedly diagnosed cytomegalovirus status with high sensitivity and specificity.

Points on this clone: Its antigen is still unknown.

Vbeta (60) and Jbeta (13) primers were used in the PCR. Profiling relied on immunoSEQ multiplex PCR, and the TCRdb table lists in-frame clones only, not all of them. Here the sample spans around 130,000 clones, about 69% being singletons. CDR1 and CDR2 from the germline V gene are LNHDA and SQIVND (reference sequence). The CDR3 totals 14 residues. The ends lost 10 bases at V and 2 bases at J; junction bases unmatched: 8. This clonotype was obtained from a man aged 25 to 40 in good health and CMV-seronegative. The chain recombines TRBV19 with TRBJ1-5; 7 bases are shared with TRBD1. The sequenced sample consisted of PBMCs. CDR3 sequence (DNA): TGTGCCACCCTCGACAGGGAACGCAATCAGCCCCAGCATTTT. As protein: CATLDRERNQPQHF.